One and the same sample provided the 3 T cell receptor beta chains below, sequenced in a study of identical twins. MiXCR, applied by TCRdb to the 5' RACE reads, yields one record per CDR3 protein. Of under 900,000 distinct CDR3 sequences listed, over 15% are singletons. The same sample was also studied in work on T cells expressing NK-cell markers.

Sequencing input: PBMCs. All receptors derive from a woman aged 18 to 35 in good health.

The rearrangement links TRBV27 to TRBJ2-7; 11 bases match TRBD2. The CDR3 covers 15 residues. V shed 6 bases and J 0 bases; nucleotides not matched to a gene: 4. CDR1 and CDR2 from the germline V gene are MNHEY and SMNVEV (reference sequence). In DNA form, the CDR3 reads TGTGCCAGCAGCCCCCTAGCGGGGGGCTCCTACGAGCAGTACTTC. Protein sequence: CASSPLAGGSYEQYF.

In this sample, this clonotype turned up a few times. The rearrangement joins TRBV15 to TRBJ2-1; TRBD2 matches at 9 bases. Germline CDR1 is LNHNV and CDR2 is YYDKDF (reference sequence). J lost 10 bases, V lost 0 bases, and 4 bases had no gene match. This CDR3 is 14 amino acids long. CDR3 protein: CATSRDLLAGEQFF. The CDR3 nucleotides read TGTGCCACCAGCAGAGATCTTCTAGCGGGGGAGCAGTTCTTC.

CDR3 in DNA: TGCAGTGCTTTTCGACTATTAAGCTCCTACAATGAGCAGTTCTTC. Its protein is CSAFRLLSSYNEQFF. V gene TRBV20-1 combines with J gene TRBJ2-1; perhaps TRBD2 as D (5 bases). Trimming shortened V by 5 bases and J by 0 bases, and 14 bases separated the two germline ends. The CDR3 has 15 residues. The germline CDR1 and CDR2 sequences are DFQATT and SNEGSKA (reference sequence).